Below, one TCR beta chain is given with its context. Between the trimmed V and J ends, which lost 1 base and 2 bases, there was a span of 12 bases. Germline loops: CDR1 SGHRS, CDR2 YFSETQ. The CDR3 loop spans 16 amino acids. This specimen belongs to a study of blood T cell repertoires in COVID-19. Across the whole study: The analysed material was cDNA or gDNA that came from T cells, B-cell-depleted T cells, or PBMCs.

The protocol was immunoSEQ multiplex PCR, while the TCRdb copy is restricted to in-frame clones and leaves out a portion. The table includes approximately 260,000 clones, 84% detected once. This TCR derives from a human donor in a cohort sampled during active COVID-19. The J gene is TRBJ2-2, the V gene TRBV5-1, with D possibly matching TRBD2 (6 bases). The sequencing sample was made of peripheral blood. In DNA, the CDR3 is TGCGCCAGCAGCTTGTTGGCGGGGTCCAACACCGGGGAGCTGTTTTTT. Protein product: CASSLLAGSNTGELFF.